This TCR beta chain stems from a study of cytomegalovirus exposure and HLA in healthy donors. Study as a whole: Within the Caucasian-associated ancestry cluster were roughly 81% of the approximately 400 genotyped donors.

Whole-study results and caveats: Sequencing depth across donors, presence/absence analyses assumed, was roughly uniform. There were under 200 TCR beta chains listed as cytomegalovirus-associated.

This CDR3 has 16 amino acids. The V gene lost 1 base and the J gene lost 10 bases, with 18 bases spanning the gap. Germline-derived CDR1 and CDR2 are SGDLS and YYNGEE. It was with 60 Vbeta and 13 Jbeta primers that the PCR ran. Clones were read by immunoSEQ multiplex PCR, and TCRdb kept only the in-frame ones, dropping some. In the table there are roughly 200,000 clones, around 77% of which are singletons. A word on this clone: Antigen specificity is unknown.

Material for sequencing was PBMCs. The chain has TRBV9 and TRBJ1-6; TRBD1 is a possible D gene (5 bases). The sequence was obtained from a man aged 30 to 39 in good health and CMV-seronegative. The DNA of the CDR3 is TGTGCCAGCAGCGTACTGCGGGGGAAAGTATCATCACCCCTCCACTTT. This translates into CASSVLRGKVSSPLHF.